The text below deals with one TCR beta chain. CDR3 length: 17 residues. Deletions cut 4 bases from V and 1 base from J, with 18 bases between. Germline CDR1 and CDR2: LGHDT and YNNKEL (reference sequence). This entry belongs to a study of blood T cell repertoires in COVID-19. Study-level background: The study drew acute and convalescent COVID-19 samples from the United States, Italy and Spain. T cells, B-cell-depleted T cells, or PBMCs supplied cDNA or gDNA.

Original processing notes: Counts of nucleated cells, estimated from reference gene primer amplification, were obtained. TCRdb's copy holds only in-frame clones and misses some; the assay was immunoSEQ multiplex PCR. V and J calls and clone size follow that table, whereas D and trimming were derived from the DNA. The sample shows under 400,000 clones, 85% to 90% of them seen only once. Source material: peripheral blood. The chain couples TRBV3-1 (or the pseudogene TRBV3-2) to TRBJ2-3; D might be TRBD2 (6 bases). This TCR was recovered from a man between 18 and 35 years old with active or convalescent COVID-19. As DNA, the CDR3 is TGTGCCAGCAGCCCTCGGGGACCGCCGGGGGGCACAGATACGCAGTATTTT. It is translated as CASSPRGPPGGTDTQYF.